The 15 T cell receptor beta chains presented below share a single source sample, sequenced in a study of T cell repertoires in cytomegalovirus infection. These TCRs are of unknown antigen specificity. TCRdb reanalysed the reads using MiXCR and keeps one entry per CDR3 protein. Of about 920,000 distinct CDR3 sequences detected, roughly 31% appear once; the ten largest clones hold around an eighth. Specimen: cultured CD8+ T cells from PBMCs, collected from culture after CMV antigen stimulation. The receptor set was obtained from a human donor in good health (CMV status not recorded). Some clones in this sample may be carry-over from other donors' samples.

This chain joins TRBV19 and TRBJ2-5, with D perhaps TRBD1 (6 bases). Germline V lookup: CDR1 LNHDA, CDR2 SQIVND (reference sequence). The CDR3 is 16 amino acids. V was trimmed by 3 bases and J by 1 base, leaving 15 bases between them. The CDR3 region is CASSIGTARGQETQYF. The CDR3 nucleotides are TGTGCCAGTAGTATTGGAACGGCCAGGGGCCAAGAGACCCAGTACTTC.

This clonotype was observed a handful of times. This chain uses TRBV20-1 with TRBJ1-1; tentative D call: TRBD1 (6 bases). Looked up from germline, CDR1 is DFQATT and CDR2 is SNEGSKA (reference sequence). V gave up 2 bases and J gave up 4 bases, with 26 bases separating them. This CDR3 spans 18 amino acids. The CDR3 is CSARRVVVEDRPFTEAFF. Written as DNA, the CDR3 is TGCAGTGCTAGAAGAGTGGTAGTAGAGGACAGACCATTCACTGAAGCTTTCTTT.

This clonotype was seen repeatedly, ten times or more. V is TRBV12-3 or TRBV12-4 and J is TRBJ1-2; D remains unclear. The V end was cut by 7 bases, the J end by 2 bases, with 5 bases between. There are 11 residues in the CDR3. The CDR3 coding sequence is TGTGCCAGCAAGGAAAACTATGGCTACACCTTC. Its protein is CASKENYGYTF.

This clonotype was observed many times. The chain combines TRBV7-2 with TRBJ2-1, with D possibly being TRBD2 (7 bases). This CDR3 region has 17 residues. The V and J ends lost 9 bases and 0 bases respectively, with 21 bases between them. The germline CDR1 and CDR2 sequences are SGHTA and FQGNSA. DNA for the CDR3: TGTGCCAGTGACTCCCTCGGGGGGCCGAGCTCCTACAATGAGCAGTTCTTC. It translates to CASDSLGGPSSYNEQFF. The full variable domain, completed using reference TRBV7-2 and TRBJ2-1, is GAGVSQSPSNKVTEKGKDVELRCDPISGHTALYWYRQSLGQGLEFLIYFQGNSAPDKSGLPSDRFSAERTGGSVSTLTIQRTQQEDSAVYLCASDSLGGPSSYNEQFFGPGTRLTVL.

Only a few counts were recorded for this clonotype. The chain joins TRBV20-1 to TRBJ1-1, with 7 nucleotides matching TRBD1. After removal of 6 bases from V and 0 bases from J, the junction contained 16 bases not matched to a gene. The CDR3 runs 17 residues. Germline-derived CDR1 and CDR2 are DFQATT and SNEGSKA (reference sequence). The chain's CDR3 is CSAEVTGERAMNTEAFF. For the CDR3, the DNA is TGCAGTGCGGAGGTAACAGGGGAGAGGGCTATGAACACTGAAGCTTTCTTT.

The chain has TRBV29-1 and TRBJ1-2; the D is unclear. The CDR3 is made up of 12 amino acids. V was clipped by 3 bases and J by 8 bases, with 13 bases between them. The germline V gene has CDR1 SQVTM and CDR2 ANQGSEA. CDR3 nucleotides: TGCAGCGTTGAGTTCGAGCTGGGGGGCTACACCTTC. This translates into CSVEFELGGYTF.

The CDR3 nucleotides are TGTGCCAGCAGCGCCGGGACAGTGATGAACACTGAAGCTTTCTTT. Translating it yields CASSAGTVMNTEAFF. The gene calls are TRBV9 and TRBJ1-1; 7 bases align to TRBD1. This CDR3 spans 15 amino acids. CDR1 and CDR2 from the germline V gene are SGDLS and YYNGEE. Trimming removed 3 bases from V and 0 bases from J; junction bases left unmatched: 5.

The CDR3, as DNA: TGTGCCAGCAGTGCGGGCCAGTCTGAAGCTTTCTTT. Translating it yields CASSAGQSEAFF. The V call is TRBV2, the J call TRBJ1-1; no firm D call. The CDR3 has 12 amino acids. V shed 4 bases and J shed 6 bases, with 9 bases lying between them. The germline CDR1 and CDR2 sequences are SNHLY and FYNNEI.

This clonotype came up many times. The V gene is TRBV7-9, the J gene TRBJ2-1, with 8 bases lining up with TRBD2. Per the germline V gene, CDR1 is SEHNR and CDR2 is FQNEAQ (reference sequence). Trimming removed 4 bases from V and 2 bases from J; junction bases left unmatched: 16. The CDR3 has 19 amino acids. For the CDR3, the DNA is TGTGCCAGCAGCTCTAAACTGCCCGTGGCGGGGGGACCCTACAATGAGCAGTTCTTC. Protein: CASSSKLPVAGGPYNEQFF.

The rearrangement uses TRBV6-6 and TRBJ1-3; the match to TRBD1 covers 7 bases. The CDR3 is 15 amino acids. The germline CDR1 and CDR2 sequences are MNHNY and SVGAGI (reference sequence). The J segment lost 0 bases and the V segment lost 5 bases, leaving 4 bases of the junction unmatched. The DNA of the CDR3 is TGTGCCAGCAGTGTTACAGGGGACTCTGGAAACACCATATATTTT. It specifies CASSVTGDSGNTIYF.

V usage is TRBV27 and J usage is TRBJ2-2; D is uncertain. Trimming cost V 0 bases and J 6 bases, with 5 bases left between them. The CDR3 covers 13 residues. CDR1 and CDR2 (germline): MNHEY, SMNVEV (reference sequence). The CDR3 nucleotides are TGTGCCAGCAGTTTATCTTCCCCCGGGGAGCTGTTTTTT. Its translation: CASSLSSPGELFF.

Many counts were recorded for this clonotype. The J gene is TRBJ2-3, the V gene TRBV7-9; 8 bases are a match to TRBD2. Germline assignment: CDR1 SEHNR and CDR2 FQNEAQ (reference sequence). The CDR3 contains 14 residues. V trimming: 3 bases; J trimming: 7 bases; junction bases outside the gene matches: 6. CDR3 protein: CASSFGAGEYTQYF. CDR3 nucleotide sequence: TGTGCCAGCAGCTTCGGAGCGGGGGAGTATACGCAGTATTTT.

This sequence joins TRBV27 and TRBJ1-2; TRBD1 might be the D (6 bases). Germline V gene sequence: CDR1 MNHEY, CDR2 SMNVEV (reference sequence). There are 15 residues in the CDR3. V dropped 3 bases and J dropped 4 bases, with 15 bases sitting between them. The CDR3 region has the DNA TGTGCCAGCAGTTTGGGCAGGGGCCGAATCTATGGCTACACCTTC. Amino acid sequence: CASSLGRGRIYGYTF.

V usage is TRBV28 and J usage is TRBJ2-3; 10 nucleotides line up with TRBD2. The CDR3 loop spans 17 amino acids. Trimming cost V 3 bases and J 2 bases; bases outside gene matches: 8. Germline assignment: CDR1 MDHEN and CDR2 SYDVKM. CDR3 residues: CASSFQRGGWDTDTQYF. Written as DNA, the CDR3 is TGTGCCAGCAGTTTCCAGCGGGGGGGCTGGGACACAGATACGCAGTATTTT.

This clonotype was found a few times. The V and J genes are TRBV6-1 and TRBJ1-1, with TRBD1 as a possible D gene (5 bases). Between the trimmed V and J ends, which lost 0 bases and 11 bases, there was a span of 19 bases. Germline V CDR1 and CDR2: MNHNS, SASEGT. The CDR3 sequence is 15 residues long. CDR3 region: CASSEAGAPTLRAFF. The CDR3 region has the DNA TGTGCCAGCAGTGAAGCTGGGGCACCAACCCTCCGGGCTTTCTTT.